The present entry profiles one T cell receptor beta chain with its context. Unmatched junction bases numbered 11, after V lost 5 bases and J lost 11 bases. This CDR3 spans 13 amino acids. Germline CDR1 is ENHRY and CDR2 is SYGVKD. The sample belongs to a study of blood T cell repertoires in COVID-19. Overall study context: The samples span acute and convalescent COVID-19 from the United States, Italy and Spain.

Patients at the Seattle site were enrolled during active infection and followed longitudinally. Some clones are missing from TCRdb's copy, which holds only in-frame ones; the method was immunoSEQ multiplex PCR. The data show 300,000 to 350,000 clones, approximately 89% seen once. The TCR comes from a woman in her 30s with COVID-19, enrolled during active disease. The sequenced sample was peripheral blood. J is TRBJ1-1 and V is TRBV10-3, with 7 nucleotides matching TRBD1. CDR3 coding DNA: TGTGCCATCAGTACGACAGGGAATTTAAAGGCTTTCTTT. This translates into CAISTTGNLKAFF.